What follows describes a single T cell receptor (beta chain). This sample stems from a study of CD8+ T cells in alopecia areata. cDNA reverse transcribed from extracted RNA served as the sequencing template. Assay used: immunoSEQ multiplex PCR; TCRdb lists only in-frame clones, some missing. This sample has fewer than 110,000 clones, with roughly 60% found just once. Stated treatment: oral pan-JAK inhibitor, 5-10 mg twice daily. The sequence was obtained from a human donor with alopecia areata. This specimen consisted of CD8+ T cells sorted from blood, obtained at approximately week 60, from a patient treated with tofacitinib.

CDR3 DNA: TGTGCCAGCAGCGAATTCCAGACCGGGGAGCTGTTTTTT. It encodes CASSEFQTGELFF. The genes are TRBV6-5 and TRBJ2-2; no firm D call. Germline CDR1 MNHEY, CDR2 SVGAGI. This CDR3 region has 13 residues. V gave up 6 bases and J gave up 5 bases, with 10 bases separating them.